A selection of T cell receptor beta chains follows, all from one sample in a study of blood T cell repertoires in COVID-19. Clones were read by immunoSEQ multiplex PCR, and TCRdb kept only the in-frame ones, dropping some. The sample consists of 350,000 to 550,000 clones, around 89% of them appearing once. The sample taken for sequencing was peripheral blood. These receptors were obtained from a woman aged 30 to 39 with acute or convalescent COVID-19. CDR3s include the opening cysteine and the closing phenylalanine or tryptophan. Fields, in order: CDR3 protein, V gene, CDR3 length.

CASSLSTSYEQYF,TRBV7-3,13
CSARAGYEQYF,TRBV20-1,11
CATRRDSGNTIYF,TRBV18,13
CASSRDRRETQYF,TRBV11-2,13
CASSQDSGEGETQYF,TRBV3-1/TRBV3-2,15
CASNSGGTNTQYF,TRBV28,13
CASSLTGGVNEKLFF,TRBV27,15
CASSGGSGVRTGELFF,TRBV9,16
CASSAGTGNEQFF,TRBV6-5,13
CASSEGSGGANVLTF,TRBV6-1,15
CASSGGNEQFF,TRBV7-3,11
CASSSRLAQPTDTQYF,TRBV11-2,16
CASSGGGGGPEITDTQYF,TRBV25-1,18
CASSYRAGVGELFF,TRBV25-1,14
CASGLVTAGAAYEQYF,TRBV12-5,16
CASSFGGTDTQYF,TRBV12-3/TRBV12-4,13
CASSLGVDSNYGYTF,TRBV7-6,15
CASSVEAGPSYEQYF,TRBV9,15
CASSIPGQTYEQYF,TRBV19,14